The source of this T cell receptor beta chain is a study of blood T cells in healthy people across ages. The second PCR ran about 6 to 11 cycles with a sample-barcoded 5' primer and J-beta primers. Using its own MiXCR run on the 5' RACE reads, TCRdb lists one record per CDR3 protein. The profile shows roughly 730,000 distinct CDR3 sequences, more than 50% of them singletons. CDR3 size: 15 residues. From germline, CDR1 is PRHDT and CDR2 FYEKMQ (reference sequence). Trimming took off 9 bases at V and 0 bases at J, with 16 bases between the two ends. Comments on this clonotype: The target antigen is unknown.

Regarding the study as a whole: It was found that TCR beta diversity correlated strongly with the percentage of naive T cells. Possibly, changes in expanded clonotypes were confounded because donor CMV status was unknown. A roughly linear age-dependent decrease characterized TCR beta diversity per million T cells.

The source is a man aged 40-49 years in good health. The V gene is TRBV13, the J gene TRBJ2-3; D is possibly TRBD1 (5 bases). Sequences were obtained from blood. The CDR3 loop reads CARERLGASTDTQYF. The CDR3 region has the DNA TGTGCCAGAGAAAGGCTAGGGGCTAGCACAGATACGCAGTATTTT.